Listed below are T cell receptor beta chains from one sample, sequenced in a study of blood T cell repertoires in COVID-19. Only in-frame clones appear in the TCRdb table, and some are missing; sequencing was by immunoSEQ multiplex PCR. Of approximately 76,000 clones listed, 70% to 85% are singletons. Sequenced sample: peripheral blood. Receptors were obtained from a woman in her 70s with acute or convalescent COVID-19. CDR3s include the opening cysteine and the closing phenylalanine or tryptophan. The D gene is left open where the match is weak. The size entry is marked missing in some rows and otherwise reads once, few, many or a size class.

j_call d_call clone_size v_call cdr3_length cdr3_aa cdr3_nt
TRBJ1-1 . . TRBV12-3/TRBV12-4 12 CASSQGGREAFF TGTGCCAGCAGTCAGGGAGGCCGGGAAGCTTTCTTT
TRBJ1-2 . . TRBV15 15 CATSRSRQTNYGYTF TGTGCCACCAGCAGAAGCCGACAGACCAACTATGGCTACACCTTC
TRBJ1-4 . . TRBV28 15 CASSVGGATSEKLFF TGTGCCAGCAGTGTGGGTGGTGCGACTAGTGAAAAACTGTTTTTT
TRBJ2-7 TRBD2 . TRBV7-2 16 CASSLGRGGLIHEQYF TGTGCCAGCAGCTTAGGACGGGGGGGGCTCATCCACGAGCAGTACTTC
TRBJ2-3 . . TRBV28 11 CASSTEGTQYF TGTGCCAGCAGTACGGAGGGTACGCAGTATTTT
TRBJ1-1 . . TRBV7-2 13 CASSSAYRSEAFF TGTGCCAGCAGCTCAGCGTATCGTAGTGAAGCTTTCTTT
TRBJ1-5 TRBD1 . TRBV3-1/TRBV3-2 17 CASSHGTGGHPNQPQHF TGTGCCAGCAGCCACGGGACAGGGGGTCACCCCAATCAGCCCCAGCATTTT
TRBJ2-7 TRBD2 . TRBV7-2 16 CASSLQRGRNSYEQYF TGTGCCAGCAGCCTCCAGCGGGGCCGCAACTCCTACGAGCAGTACTTC
TRBJ2-3 TRBD2 few TRBV5-4 16 CASSTLAGGPRDTQYF TGTGCCAGCAGCACACTAGCGGGGGGCCCTCGGGATACGCAGTATTTT
TRBJ2-5 . once TRBV7-2 14 CASSLASLQETQYF TGTGCCAGCAGCTTAGCTTCCCTCCAAGAGACCCAGTACTTC
TRBJ1-6 TRBD1 . TRBV5-8 16 CASSSRTGKAESPLHF TGTGCCAGCAGCTCTAGGACAGGGAAAGCGGAATCACCCCTCCACTTT
TRBJ1-3 . . TRBV27 14 CASGSTASGNTIYF TGTGCCAGCGGAAGTACAGCCTCTGGAAACACCATATATTTT
TRBJ1-2 TRBD1 . TRBV9 16 CASSVGTQGAFYGYTF TGTGCCAGCAGCGTAGGAACACAGGGGGCCTTCTATGGCTACACCTTC
TRBJ1-1 . . TRBV3-1/TRBV3-2 13 CASSQGTATEAFF TGTGCCAGCAGCCAAGGGACAGCCACTGAAGCTTTCTTT
TRBJ1-1 . once TRBV5-4 13 CASSSVLNTEAFF TGTGCCAGCAGCTCAGTGTTGAACACTGAAGCTTTCTTT
TRBJ1-1 TRBD1 few TRBV30 12 CAWSEQGVEAFF TGTGCCTGGAGTGAACAGGGGGTTGAAGCTTTCTTT
TRBJ2-6 . . TRBV14 17 CASSQQPRGSGANVLTF TGTGCCAGCAGCCAACAACCCAGGGGCTCTGGGGCCAACGTCCTGACTTTC
TRBJ2-6 TRBD1 . TRBV19 12 CASSMLRGVLTF TGTGCCAGTAGTATGCTCAGGGGGGTCCTGACTTTC
TRBJ2-2 TRBD1 . TRBV5-1 15 CASSGGQPNTGELFF TGCGCCAGCAGCGGGGGACAGCCTAACACCGGGGAGCTGTTTTTT
TRBJ2-1 TRBD2 . TRBV28 16 CASSLLGEGHHNEQFF TGTGCCAGCAGTTTATTGGGGGAGGGCCACCACAATGAGCAGTTCTTC
TRBJ1-1 . . TRBV28 14 CASSSFTGNTEAFF TGTGCCAGCAGTTCCTTTACAGGGAACACTGAAGCTTTCTTT
TRBJ2-7 . . TRBV11-2 15 CASSPSRGLRNEQYF TGTGCCAGCAGCCCCAGCCGCGGGCTTCGGAACGAGCAGTACTTC
TRBJ1-1 TRBD1 . TRBV2 14 CASRRGTAQPKAFF TGTGCCAGCAGACGGGGGACAGCTCAGCCAAAAGCTTTCTTT
TRBJ2-7 TRBD1 . TRBV11-2 16 CASSLGWGQSSYEQYF TGTGCCAGCAGCTTAGGTTGGGGACAGAGCTCCTACGAGCAGTACTTC
TRBJ1-4 . . TRBV6-6 14 CASSNRETIEKLFF TGTGCCAGCAGTAACCGGGAGACAATTGAAAAACTGTTTTTT
TRBJ1-2 . . TRBV7-9 12 CASSLVDTLYTF TGTGCCAGCAGCTTGGTAGATACCCTCTACACCTTC
TRBJ1-1 TRBD1 . TRBV19 14 CASTPTGVNTEAFF TGTGCCAGTACCCCGACAGGGGTGAACACTGAAGCTTTCTTT
TRBJ1-1 . . TRBV11-1 15 CASSLGSLRATEAFF TGTGCCAGCAGCTTAGGGTCCCTCAGGGCAACTGAAGCTTTCTTT
TRBJ2-1 . once TRBV2 13 CASRRGLGNEQFF TGTGCCAGCCGGAGGGGACTGGGGAATGAGCAGTTCTTC
TRBJ2-2 TRBD2 . TRBV19 18 CASRPGLAGGRGTGELFF TGTGCCAGTAGACCGGGACTAGCGGGAGGGCGCGGCACCGGGGAGCTGTTTTTT
TRBJ2-2 TRBD2 once TRBV5-6 15 CASSLGGFVPGELFF TGTGCCAGCAGCCTGGGAGGGTTCGTCCCCGGGGAGCTGTTTTTT
TRBJ2-4 TRBD1 . TRBV5-6 14 CASSLGQAGNIQYF TGTGCCAGCAGCTTAGGACAGGCGGGAAACATTCAGTACTTC
TRBJ2-7 . . TRBV29-1 14 CSVEERDRYYEQYF TGCAGCGTTGAAGAGCGGGACAGATACTACGAGCAGTACTTC
TRBJ1-2 . . TRBV30 10 CAWSVRGYTF TGTGCCTGGAGTGTACGGGGCTACACCTTC
TRBJ2-7 . . TRBV9 14 CASSQSGSPYEQYF TGTGCCAGCAGCCAATCCGGGTCACCCTACGAGCAGTACTTC
TRBJ2-7 . . TRBV19 14 CASSIGTNSYEQYF TGTGCCAGTAGTATAGGGACTAACTCCTACGAGCAGTACTTC
TRBJ1-1 . . TRBV2 13 CASSEETATEAFF TGTGCCAGCAGTGAAGAGACAGCGACTGAAGCTTTCTTT
TRBJ1-2 TRBD1 . TRBV3-1/TRBV3-2 14 CASSQAGGNYGYTF TGTGCCAGCAGCCAAGCAGGGGGCAACTATGGCTACACCTTC
TRBJ2-5 . once TRBV29-1 12 CSVTQGEETQYF TGCAGCGTCACACAGGGTGAGGAGACCCAGTACTTC
TRBJ2-7 TRBD1 many TRBV28 14 CASSHLLPGQGLHF TGTGCCAGCAGTCATCTCCTTCCGGGACAGGGACTTCACTTC
TRBJ1-2 TRBD1 few TRBV9 15 CASSVEGDSNYGYTF TGTGCCAGCAGCGTAGAGGGGGACAGTAACTATGGCTACACCTTC
TRBJ2-1 . . TRBV3-1/TRBV3-2 13 CASSQTEYNEQFF TGTGCCAGCAGCCAAACTGAGTACAATGAGCAGTTCTTC